These 20 T cell receptor beta chains were all obtained from the same sample, sequenced in a study of CD8 T cells in Susac syndrome. With random hexamers, roughly 0.5 to 1 ug RNA was reverse transcribed. TCRdb fed the immunoSEQ multiplex PCR reads into MiXCR, producing one record per CDR3 protein. The sample gives around 81,000 distinct CDR3 sequences, around 94% of which show up once; approximately 0.94% is in the top ten. The material sequenced was CD8+ T cells from PBMCs. These receptors all come from a human donor with Susac syndrome.

The rearrangement uses TRBV11-2 and TRBJ2-5; a possible D gene is TRBD1 (6 bases). Trimming took off 5 bases at V and 3 bases at J, with 10 bases between the two ends. This CDR3 contains 13 residues. Germline CDR1 SGHAT, CDR2 FQNNGV. The chain's CDR3 is CASSIWTEETQYF. CDR3 coding DNA: TGTGCCAGCAGCATCTGGACAGAAGAGACCCAGTACTTC.

The J gene is TRBJ2-1, the V gene TRBV7-2; 8 nucleotides align to TRBD1. Trimming cost V 2 bases and J 3 bases; bases outside gene matches: 9. From germline, CDR1 is SGHTA and CDR2 FQGNSA. The CDR3 is 17 amino acids. CDR3 in DNA: TGTGCCAGCAGCTTACCTCTGACAGGGGTTTTCTACAATGAGCAGTTCTTC. It codes for CASSLPLTGVFYNEQFF.

This chain joins TRBV28 and TRBJ1-1; 8 bases are a match to TRBD1. The trim removed 6 bases at V and 4 bases at J, leaving 13 bases unmatched. The CDR3 runs 16 residues. CDR1 is MDHEN and CDR2 is SYDVKM in the germline V gene. CDR3: CASRHIRGPLGTEAFF. The CDR3 nucleotides are TGTGCCAGCAGACATATCAGGGGGCCCTTGGGCACTGAAGCTTTCTTT.

V gene TRBV3-1 combines with J gene TRBJ2-1; no firm D call. V lost 4 bases and J lost 7, with 11 bases in between. CDR3 size: 13 residues. Germline V gene sequence: CDR1 LGHDT, CDR2 YNNKEL (reference sequence). The CDR3: CASSLPGVNEQFF. The CDR3 DNA follows: TGTGCCAGCAGCCTTCCCGGCGTGAATGAGCAGTTCTTC.

The chain carries TRBV29-1 and TRBJ2-2; no clear D. The germline V and J ends were trimmed by 4 bases and 3 bases, with 3 bases remaining between them. Germline CDR1 and CDR2: SQVTM and ANQGSEA. The CDR3 is 11 residues long. CDR3 bases: TGCAGCGTTGTTGACACCGGGGAGCTGTTTTTT. Translation: CSVVDTGELFF.

This chain uses TRBV7-9 with TRBJ1-1, with 12 bases fitting TRBD1. The germline CDR1 and CDR2 sequences are SEHNR and FQNEAQ (reference sequence). The trim removed 1 base at V and 6 bases at J, leaving 9 bases unmatched. The CDR3 loop spans 17 amino acids. The CDR3 loop is CASSLEPGQGAMAEAFF. CDR3 coding DNA: TGTGCCAGCAGCTTAGAACCGGGACAGGGGGCAATGGCTGAAGCTTTCTTT.

The DNA for the CDR3 is TGTGCCAGCAGCTTTGGACTGGAAGACACCATATATTTT. Its protein is CASSFGLEDTIYF. The chain combines TRBV7-9 with TRBJ1-3; D is unclear. The germline V gene encodes CDR1 SEHNR and CDR2 FQNEAQ (reference sequence). The germline V and J ends were trimmed by 3 bases and 8 bases, with 11 bases remaining between them. The CDR3 consists of 13 residues.

The CDR3 nucleotides are TGTGCCATCGCCCGACAGGAATTCGAGACCCAGTACTTC. Amino acid sequence: CAIARQEFETQYF. V and J are TRBV10-3 and TRBJ2-5, with D possibly TRBD1 on 6 matching bases. Germline V gene sequence: CDR1 ENHRY, CDR2 SYGVKD. The V end was cut by 8 bases, the J end by 5 bases, with 15 bases between. The CDR3 spans 13 residues.

The rearrangement uses TRBV4-3 and TRBJ1-4, with TRBD1 identical over 7 bases. The CDR3 consists of 16 residues. The germline gives CDR1 LGHNA, CDR2 YSLEER. With 0 bases clipped from V and 10 bases from J, the junction kept 11 bases outside the gene matches. CDR3 in DNA: TGCGCCAGCAGCCAAGATCGGCAGGGGGTATACGGAAAACTGTTTTTT. Translated, it gives CASSQDRQGVYGKLFF.

The rearrangement uses TRBV5-1 and TRBJ2-7, with 12 bases identical to TRBD2. Germline trimming cut 4 bases from V and 2 bases from J; bases unmatched to any gene: 10. Germline assignment: CDR1 SGHRS and CDR2 YFSETQ. The CDR3 has 17 residues. The CDR3 DNA sequence: TGCGCCAGCAGCGGATTAGATTCTAGCGGGAGGGCCTACGAGCAGTACTTC. This translates into CASSGLDSSGRAYEQYF.

The chain combines TRBV7-9 with TRBJ2-5; 9 nucleotides match TRBD2. This CDR3 is built from 17 residues. Germline CDR1 and CDR2: SEHNR and FQNEAQ (reference sequence). Losses at the gene ends were 1 base for V and 4 bases for J; bases not matched to a gene: 10. The CDR3 DNA is TGTGCCAGCAGCTTAGGTCTAGGACTAGCGCCATTAGAGACCCAGTACTTC. Translating gives CASSLGLGLAPLETQYF.

CDR3 nucleotides: TGTGCCAGCAGTTACTCGGGGGATGAAAAACTGTTTTTT. It specifies CASSYSGDEKLFF. The rearrangement joins TRBV6-5 to TRBJ1-4; D is possibly TRBD1 (5 bases). CDR3 length: 13 residues. Germline loops: CDR1 MNHEY, CDR2 SVGAGI. V was clipped by 0 bases and J by 6 bases, with 5 bases between them.

This sequence joins TRBV2 and TRBJ2-2; 10 nucleotides agree with TRBD1. Germline-derived CDR1 and CDR2 are SNHLY and FYNNEI. The CDR3 spans 17 residues. Trimming removed 2 bases from V and 10 bases from J; junction bases left unmatched: 13. Here the CDR3 reads CASSEKGTGADQEELFF. The CDR3 nucleotides read TGTGCCAGCAGTGAAAAAGGGACAGGGGCCGACCAGGAGGAGCTGTTTTTT.

The chain is built from TRBV15 and TRBJ2-7; 10 positions match TRBD2. This CDR3 has 15 residues. Germline V gene lookup returns CDR1 LNHNV and CDR2 YYDKDF (reference sequence). Trimming took 6 bases from V and 0 from J; bases not matched to a gene: 5. In DNA, the CDR3 is TGTGCCACCAGAGAGACTAGCGGGCCCTCCTACGAGCAGTACTTC. Encoded protein: CATRETSGPSYEQYF.

CDR3 region: CASSPGGPPPNEQFF. CDR3 sequence (DNA): TGTGCCAGCAGCCCCGGCGGTCCTCCCCCCAATGAGCAGTTCTTC. The rearrangement uses TRBV7-3 and TRBJ2-1; unclear D gene. Germline V gives CDR1 SGHTA, CDR2 FQGTGA. Trimming shortened V by 5 bases and J by 6 bases, and 17 bases separated the two germline ends. The CDR3 runs 15 residues.

A word on this clonotype: Being one base from a much bigger clone, this may be a read error. The chain joins TRBV5-1 to TRBJ1-5; 7 nucleotides line up with TRBD1. From germline, CDR1 is SGHRS and CDR2 YFSETQ. After removal of 4 bases from V and 9 bases from J, the junction contained 7 bases not matched to a gene. The CDR3 runs 13 residues. DNA of the CDR3: TGCGCCAGCAGCCTAGGGGGCTGGCTGCCCCAGCATTTT. It translates to CASSLGGWLPQHF.

The gene calls are TRBV29-1 and TRBJ2-1; D remains ambiguous. The CDR3 length is 11 residues. V was clipped by 3 bases and J by 3 bases, with 3 bases between them. The germline V gene encodes CDR1 SQVTM and CDR2 ANQGSEA. The CDR3 DNA reads TGCAGCGTTGACGACTACAATGAGCAGTTCTTC. Translated: CSVDDYNEQFF.

Here the CDR3 DNA reads TGTGCCAGCAGCCAGCCCTTTAGGGGAGGTTTGGTTGAGACCCAGTACTTC. Translation: CASSQPFRGGLVETQYF. The rearrangement joins TRBV3-1 to TRBJ2-5, with D maybe TRBD2 (6 bases). The CDR3 is 17 amino acids. The V and J ends lost 3 bases and 5 bases respectively, with 22 bases between them. Germline assignment: CDR1 LGHDT and CDR2 YNNKEL (reference sequence).

The V call is TRBV10-3, the J call TRBJ2-7; D gene unclear. Trimming took off 0 bases at V and 1 base at J, with 1 base between the two ends. CDR1 and CDR2 from the germline V gene are ENHRY and SYGVKD. CDR3 length equals 12 residues. CDR3 coding DNA: TGTGCCATCAGTGAGTCTTCCTACGAGCAGTACTTC. This encodes CAISESSYEQYF.

The CDR3 spells CASSPGLAEAYEQYF. CDR3 coding DNA: TGCGCCAGCAGCCCGGGACTAGCGGAAGCCTACGAGCAGTACTTC. This chain links TRBV5-1 with TRBJ2-7, with 11 bases that match TRBD2. Trimming at V came to 4 bases and at J to 2 bases, leaving 5 bases not matched to a gene. Per germline, CDR1 SGHRS and CDR2 YFSETQ. This CDR3 is 15 amino acids long.